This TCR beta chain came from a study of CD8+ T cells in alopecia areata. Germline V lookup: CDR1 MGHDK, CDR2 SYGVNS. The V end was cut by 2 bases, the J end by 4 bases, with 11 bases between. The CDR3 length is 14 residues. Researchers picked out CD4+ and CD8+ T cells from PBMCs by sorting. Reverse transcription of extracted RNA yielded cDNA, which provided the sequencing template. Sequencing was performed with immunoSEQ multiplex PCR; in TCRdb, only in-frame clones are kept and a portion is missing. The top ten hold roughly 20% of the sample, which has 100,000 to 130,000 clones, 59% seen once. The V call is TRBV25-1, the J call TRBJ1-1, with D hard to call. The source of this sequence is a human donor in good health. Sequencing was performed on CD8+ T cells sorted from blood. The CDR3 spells CASSEGPWGTEAFF. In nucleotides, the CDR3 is TGTGCCAGCAGTGAAGGCCCCTGGGGCACTGAAGCTTTCTTT.